This T cell receptor (beta chain) was identified during a study of blood T cell repertoires in COVID-19. Overall study: Acute and convalescent COVID-19 samples came from the United States, Italy and Spain. T cells, B-cell-depleted T cells, or PBMCs supplied cDNA or gDNA.

Study processing details: Reference gene primer amplification gave nucleated cell count estimates. Produced via immunoSEQ multiplex PCR; TCRdb's table is partial and in-frame only. That table furnishes V, J and clone size, whereas the DNA furnished D and trimming. The sample has approximately 300,000 clones; around nine tenths are singletons. The source is a man aged 25 to 40 with acute or convalescent COVID-19. Sequenced: peripheral blood.

In DNA, the CDR3 is TGTGCCAGCAAAAGGGACAGGGGGAGTGAGCAGTACTTC. Protein sequence: CASKRDRGSEQYF. The chain carries TRBV6-5 and TRBJ2-7, with 11 bases identical to TRBD1. With V trimmed by 7 bases and J by 7 bases, 6 bases remained unmatched. This CDR3 region has 13 residues. Germline CDR1 is MNHEY and CDR2 is SVGAGI.